The entry below describes one T cell receptor beta chain. Losses at the gene ends were 2 bases for V and 0 bases for J; bases not matched to a gene: 2. The length of the CDR3 is 15 residues. Germline assignment: CDR1 MDHEN and CDR2 SYDVKM. Assay used: immunoSEQ multiplex PCR; TCRdb lists only in-frame clones, some missing. The table shows about 130,000 clones, with roughly 95% occurring only once. This specimen comes from a study of cytomegalovirus exposure and HLA in healthy donors. Sequences were obtained from PBMCs. V usage is TRBV28 and J usage is TRBJ2-7; TRBD2 agrees at 9 bases. The TCR comes from a man aged 18 to 29 in good health and CMV-seronegative. CDR3 in DNA: TGTGCCAGCAGTTTAAGCGGGGGGAGCTCCTACGAGCAGTACTTC. Amino acids: CASSLSGGSSYEQYF.